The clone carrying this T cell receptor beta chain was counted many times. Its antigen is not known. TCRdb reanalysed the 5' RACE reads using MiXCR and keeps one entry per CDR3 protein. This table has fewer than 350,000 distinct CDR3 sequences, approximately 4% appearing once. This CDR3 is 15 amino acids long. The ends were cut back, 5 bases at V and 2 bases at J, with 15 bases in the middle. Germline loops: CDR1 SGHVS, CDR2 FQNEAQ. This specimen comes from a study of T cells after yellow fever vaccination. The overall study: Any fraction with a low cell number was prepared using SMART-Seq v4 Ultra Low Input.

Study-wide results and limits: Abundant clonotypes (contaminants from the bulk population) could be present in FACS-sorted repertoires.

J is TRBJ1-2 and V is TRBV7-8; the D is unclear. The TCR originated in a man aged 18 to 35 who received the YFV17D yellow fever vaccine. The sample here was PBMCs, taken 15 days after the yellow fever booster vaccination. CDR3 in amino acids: CASSAVAGVNYGYTF. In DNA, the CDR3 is TGTGCCAGCAGCGCCGTGGCTGGGGTGAACTATGGCTACACCTTC.